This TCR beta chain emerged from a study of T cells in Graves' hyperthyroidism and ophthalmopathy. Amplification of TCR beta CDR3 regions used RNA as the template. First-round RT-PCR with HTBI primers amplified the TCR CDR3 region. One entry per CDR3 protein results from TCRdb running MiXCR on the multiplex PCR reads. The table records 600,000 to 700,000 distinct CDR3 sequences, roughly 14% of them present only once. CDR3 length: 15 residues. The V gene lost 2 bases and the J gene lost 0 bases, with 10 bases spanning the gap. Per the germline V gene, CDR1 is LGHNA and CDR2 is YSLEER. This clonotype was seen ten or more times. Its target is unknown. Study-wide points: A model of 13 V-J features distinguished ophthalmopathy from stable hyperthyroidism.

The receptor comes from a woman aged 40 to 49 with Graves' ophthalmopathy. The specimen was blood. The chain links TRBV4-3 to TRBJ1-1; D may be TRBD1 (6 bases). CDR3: CASSQPGQLNTEAFF. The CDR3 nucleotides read TGCGCCAGCAGCCAACCCGGACAGCTGAACACTGAAGCTTTCTTT.